This T cell receptor (beta chain) was captured by sequencing in a study of T cell repertoires in cytomegalovirus infection. Overall study context: CMV infection plus the matching HLA type was flagged by public TCR beta signatures.

Germline lookup yields CDR1 SGHRS and CDR2 YFSETQ. V shed 5 bases and J shed 3 bases, with 17 bases lying between them. The CDR3 totals 15 residues. TCRdb reanalysed the reads using MiXCR and keeps one entry per CDR3 protein. This table has approximately 270,000 distinct CDR3 sequences, approximately 22% appearing once. This clonotype was counted only a few times. The antigen is not known. This sequence originates from a human donor in good health (CMV status not recorded). Some clones in this sample may be carry-over from other donors' samples. The V gene is TRBV5-1, the J gene TRBJ2-5; possible D gene TRBD2, 5 bases. Specimen: cultured PBMCs, collected from culture after CMV antigen stimulation. The DNA for the CDR3 is TGCGCCAGCAGGCTGGCGGGCCAGCTGAAAGAGACCCAGTACTTC. Its translation: CASRLAGQLKETQYF.